This T cell receptor beta chain was retrieved from a study of blood T cells in healthy people across ages (dated by TCRdb to the mid-2010s). Context from the whole study: In model experiments, template switching captured about one uniquely barcoded TCR beta cDNA molecule for every two T cells. To track age-related changes in TCR beta repertoire diversity, the study relied on deep sequencing normalized with unique cDNA molecular identifiers. The donors were divided into four age groups: young (average around 15 years), middle-aged (roughly 42), aged (approximately 62) and long-lived (about 90). To avoid experimental bias, donors of different ages were distributed randomly across sequencing lanes. The study analyzed two additional independent replicas of 1 million unique cDNA reads from the same blood draw for two donors, one aged 18 to 30 and one aged 80 or older.

Findings and caveats that apply to the study as a whole: Compared with the aged group, more naive CD4+ T cells, fewer expanded clones and increased TCR diversity were shown by the long-lived group, suggesting age selection. Because donor CMV infection status was unknown, age-related changes in expanded clonotypes were potentially confounded. Because profiling used bulk unsorted PBMCs, naive and antigen-experienced compartments could not be compared conclusively. As age increased, observed TCR beta diversity per million T cells dropped in a roughly linear way, and a significant reduction was already evident by age 40. Observed TCR beta diversity correlated strongly with the percentage of naive T cells measured by flow cytometry. Estimates of total diversity based on one million sequenced T cells were regarded as lower bounds and as underestimates.

Systemically healthy Caucasian individuals from Russia, roughly 40 in total and aged about 6 to 100 years, were included as donors. Each donor gave about 9.7 milliliters of peripheral blood, drawn into EDTA-treated Vacutainer tubes. Ficoll-Paque density-gradient centrifugation was used to isolate PBMCs, with at least 7 million per sample. Trizol reagent was used to extract total RNA from PBMCs, with at least 6 micrograms per sample. For every donor, an aliquot of PBMCs went through flow cytometry to measure the percentages of naive CD45RAhigh/CD27high T cells. About this clonotype itself: Its antigen remains undetermined. It has no much larger one-base neighbor in the sample; base qualities were not kept.

V gives up 5 bases and J gives up 0 bases, and the segment between their germline ends measures 15 bases. Measured from the cysteine to the phenylalanine, the CDR3 is 16 residues long. The CDR3 DNA has 48 bases and is translated from base 1. CDR1 and CDR2 were assigned from the germline V gene (reference sequence) as SEHNR and FQNEAQ. Library prep was done by 5' RACE. The run used an Illumina HiSeq 2500. A second PCR of about 7 to 12 cycles was run with a J-beta primer mix and a sample-barcoded 5' primer. A unique molecular identifier was introduced onto each TCR beta cDNA molecule by a template-switch 5' adaptor carrying 12 random nucleotides. Each sample yielded at least 2.5 million CDR3-containing paired-end reads. All of the RNA was converted into first-strand cDNA using the Mint cDNA synthesis kit, with a TRBC-specific oligonucleotide serving as the primer. Following uracil-DNA glycosylase treatment, a first 18-cycle PCR with universal primers M1SS and BC2_uni_R was performed on all cDNA. Regarding the original processing steps: For normalization, 1 million high-quality reads, each with a distinct molecular identifier, were randomly selected from each sample. Instead of being binned into consensus sequences, reads with shared molecular identifiers were discarded. MiTCR, run with a Q25 quality threshold and the strictest error-elimination algorithm, handled CDR3 identification, clonotype clustering and error correction. Lower-bound total TCR beta diversity was estimated with a nonparametric unseen species model using Euler transformation. Clones were called with MiXCR by TCRdb after fastp trimmed the public reads at Q25, and only in-frame beta chains were retained. Merged by CDR3 protein, the rows form single entries marked with the most common genes and DNA. In this record, the V and J calls reflect TCRdb's handling and not the investigators' own analysis. Recorded for this sample are hundreds of thousands of distinct CDR3 sequences; more than 40% of them occurred a single time. The top ten constitute more than 20% of the sample.

This TCR derives from a woman aged 55 to 70 in good health. Sequencing used blood. Here the chain combines TRBV7-9 and TRBJ2-3, with the D gene possibly TRBD1 or TRBD2, each one fitting 5 bases. The CDR3 reads CASSQNRDGSTDTQYF. The sequenced DNA is TGTGCCAGCAGCCAAAATAGGGACGGTAGCACAGATACGCAGTATTTT.